This T cell receptor beta chain stems from a study of blood T cell repertoires in COVID-19 (dated by TCRdb to 2018 to 2021). The study in broad terms: The collaborator samples originated in the United States, Italy and Spain and spanned the acute and convalescent phases of COVID-19. The prospective study material was composed of cDNA or gDNA derived from T cells, B-cell-depleted T cells, or PBMCs. The dataset comprised deeply sampled blood TCRbeta repertoires from subjects exposed to, actively infected with, or recovered from COVID-19. The repertoires were released in a freely available public database intended as a resource for research on the immune response to SARS-CoV-2. The samples were drawn from the first 160 participants of the ongoing ImmuneRACE study and from more than 1,000 subjects provided by 6 global collaborators. Nearly every sample came with metadata listing a de-identified subject ID, COVID-19 status, age in years and sex. Where available, HLA class I and class II types were obtained from metadata supplied by the sample provider rather than from assay-based typing. Paper-wide results and their limitations: The quantity of clinical and demographic metadata differed by source and by participant and was supplied without curation.

V loses 5 bases of germline sequence and J loses 10 bases, and the interval between the two ends is 17 bases. CDR1 and CDR2 were assigned from the germline V gene (reference sequence) as MNHNY and SVGAGI. The CDR3 numbers 13 residues from cysteine through phenylalanine. Only CDR3 DNA is held: 39 bases, read in frame from base 1. Enrolling through a virtual design, the prospective study's participants ranged in age from roughly 18 to 90 years and lived across some 22 United States geographic areas. Cohort assignment in the prospective study relied on participant-reported clinical history from a screening survey and a study questionnaire. Recovered participants in ImmuneRACE Cohort 3 were defined by two consecutive negative NP/OP PCR tests, clearance by a healthcare professional, or resolution of symptoms. Each participant in the prospective study had whole blood, serum and a nasopharyngeal or oropharyngeal swab collected by mobile phlebotomists. Additional blood draws and questionnaires over an approximately two-month period could optionally be provided by prospective study participants. Prospective study blood samples were shipped either frozen or at room temperature before DNA extraction.

This clone has only one observation. The antigen it binds to is not known. The record has no base qualities; no much larger clone is one base away. The immunoSEQ Assay, a bias-controlled multiplex PCR, was used to amplify TCRbeta CDR3 regions from genomic DNA. The paper's processing steps were these. The number of nucleated cells in each sample was estimated by amplification of reference gene primers within the assay. To quantify the absolute abundance of each unique TCRbeta CDR3 rearrangement, sequence reads were collapsed and filtered. For each sample, productive Simpson clonality was calculated as the square root of Simpson's diversity index across productive rearrangements. TCRdb took this table from immuneACCESS and kept in-frame rearrangements with V and J called. Such tables lack part of the clones; where checked against another copy, unresolved V genes explain under half of the gap, and the rest is unexplained. V and J calls and clone size are as listed in that table; D and trimming were resolved from the DNA. Counted in this sample were about 150,000 clones; roughly four fifths of them appeared once. Of the sample, about 10% is held by the ten largest clones.

The sequence is built from TRBV6-6 and TRBJ1-1; the D gene assignment is ambiguous. This sequence was found in a man aged 45 to 65 who had recovered from COVID-19. Sequences were obtained from PBMCs or T cells enriched from blood (not recorded which). The sequence in DNA is TGTGCCAGCAGTCCCCGGACGGGGTTGAGAGCTTTCTTT. It translates to CASSPRTGLRAFF.